The T cell receptor beta chain described here comes from a study of response to subunit inactivated influenza vaccine. Ten or more counts support this clonotype. MiXCR was run by TCRdb on the RT-PCR reads, yielding one entry per CDR3 protein. This table holds about 540,000 distinct CDR3 sequences, approximately 24% found once. These same data were also listed under a study on T cells expressing NK-cell markers. That report notes: The authors made TCR beta cDNA libraries by 5'RACE template switching. This switching added a universal primer site and UMIs. There were seven HCMV-seropositive donors and one seronegative donor among the eight sequenced. Restriction of sorting to alpha-beta TCR T cells was accomplished in several experiments using an anti-gamma-delta TCR antibody. The share of CD8+ T cells held by dominant NKG2C+ clonotypes was about 1.0-7.5% in roughly 6 donors. Among several donors, these clonotypes also ranked first in the CD3+CD56-NKG2C+ fraction.

The TCR was taken from a man aged 50 or older who received an inactivated influenza vaccine. The starting material was CD4+ T cells sorted from PBMCs, obtained about 13 days after vaccination.

CDR3 protein: CASSQDWRGISDTQYF. CDR3 bases: TGCGCCAGCAGCCAAGATTGGCGGGGGATCTCAGATACGCAGTATTTT. This rearrangement joins TRBV4-1 to TRBJ2-3; 7 nucleotides align to TRBD2. V was clipped by 0 bases and J by 4 bases; unmatched bases: 7. The CDR3 consists of 16 residues. Germline V gene lookup returns CDR1 MGHRA and CDR2 YSYEKL.